The 19 T cell receptor beta chains in this list originate from one sample, sequenced in a study of blood T cell repertoires in COVID-19. The repertoire was sequenced with immunoSEQ multiplex PCR; TCRdb's copy has only in-frame clones and lacks some. Here the sample spans about 260,000 clones, over 75% being singletons. Sequencing was performed on peripheral blood. The source is a human donor in a cohort sampled during active COVID-19.

J is TRBJ2-1 and V is TRBV5-6; the match to TRBD2 covers 13 bases. V dropped 4 bases and J dropped 7; count of bases not matched to a gene: 11. The germline V gene encodes CDR1 SGHDT and CDR2 YYEEEE. The CDR3 has 17 amino acids. CDR3 nucleotides: TGTGCCAGCAGCCGAAGACTAGCGGGGGGCATTATGAATGAGCAGTTCTTC. This codes for CASSRRLAGGIMNEQFF.

The J gene is TRBJ2-3, the V gene TRBV28; perhaps TRBD2 as D (6 bases). This CDR3 comprises 12 residues. Germline V gene sequence: CDR1 MDHEN, CDR2 SYDVKM. Deletions cut 8 bases from V and 4 bases from J, with 10 bases between. CDR3: CASGGDADTQYF. CDR3 sequence (DNA): TGTGCCAGCGGAGGGGACGCAGATACGCAGTATTTT.

This clone was recorded once. The chain couples TRBV10-3 to TRBJ1-1, with D possibly matching TRBD1 (5 bases). V was pared by 2 bases and J by 0 bases, with 19 bases between. The germline V gene encodes CDR1 ENHRY and CDR2 SYGVKD. This CDR3 contains 18 residues. CDR3 amino acids: CAISEPFFTGKMNTEAFF. DNA of the CDR3: TGTGCCATCAGTGAGCCTTTCTTTACAGGCAAGATGAACACTGAAGCTTTCTTT.

V gene TRBV6-6 combines with J gene TRBJ2-6; perhaps TRBD1 as D (6 bases). The CDR3 covers 14 residues. V lost 5 bases and J lost 2, with 7 bases in between. The germline V gene encodes CDR1 MNHNY and CDR2 SVGAGI (reference sequence). CDR3: CASSTGTGANVLTF. DNA for the CDR3: TGTGCCAGCAGTACAGGGACTGGGGCCAACGTCCTGACTTTC.

The V gene is TRBV5-4, the J gene TRBJ1-1, with 7 bases fitting TRBD1. Germline CDR1 reads SGHNT; CDR2 reads YYREEE (reference sequence). CDR3 length: 12 residues. V trimming: 0 bases; J trimming: 11 bases; junction bases outside the gene matches: 4. In DNA, the CDR3 is TGTGCCAGCAGCTTGGGACAGGGTTCGGCTTTCTTT. It encodes CASSLGQGSAFF.

This clone occurred a few times. The chain carries TRBV10-3 and TRBJ2-1; 7 bases fit TRBD2. V lost 3 bases and J lost 4; bases outside the gene matches: 6. The germline V gene has CDR1 ENHRY and CDR2 SYGVKD. This CDR3 region has 15 residues. This CDR3 is CAISDPGEGYNEQFF. Written as DNA, the CDR3 is TGTGCCATCAGTGATCCCGGGGAGGGTTACAATGAGCAGTTCTTC.

The chain uses TRBV7-9 and TRBJ1-2, with 8 nucleotides matching TRBD1. The length of the CDR3 is 18 residues. The germline V gene encodes CDR1 SEHNR and CDR2 FQNEAQ (reference sequence). The V gene end was trimmed by 4 bases and the J gene end by 8 bases; junction bases not matched to a gene: 21. This chain's CDR3 is CASSSPKTGAGNEWGYTF. CDR3 coding DNA: TGTGCCAGCAGCTCCCCAAAGACAGGGGCTGGGAATGAGTGGGGCTACACCTTC.

A word on this clone: The junction does not match germline at one end; this may be a read error. The chain recombines TRBV6-1 with TRBJ1-1; maybe TRBD1 (5 bases). Per germline, CDR1 MNHNS and CDR2 SASEGT. This CDR3 spans 14 amino acids. The CDR3 here is CASTERQLNTEAFF. The CDR3 nucleotides read TGTGCCAGCACTGAAAGACAGCTGAACACTGAAGCTTTCTTT.

The V call is TRBV5-5, the J call TRBJ2-7; TRBD1 might be the D (5 bases). The CDR3 is 16 residues long. Trimming left V 4 bases short and J 1 base short, with 18 bases between. Germline CDR1 SGHKS, CDR2 YYEKEE (reference sequence). The CDR3 protein is CASSRQQDILSYEQYF. The CDR3 region has the DNA TGTGCCAGCAGCCGACAACAGGACATCTTATCCTACGAGCAGTACTTC.

This clone was seen a handful of times. J is TRBJ2-5 and V is TRBV19; D is possibly TRBD1 (5 bases). The CDR3 spans 13 residues. Trimming removed 6 bases from V and 6 bases from J, with 14 bases in between. Germline-derived CDR1 and CDR2 are LNHDA and SQIVND (reference sequence). CDR3 loop: CASREGAGKTQYF. CDR3 nucleotides: TGTGCCAGTAGGGAAGGGGCAGGGAAGACCCAGTACTTC.

The V gene is TRBV12-3 or TRBV12-4, the J gene TRBJ2-7; the D is unclear. Trimming took 3 bases from V and 5 from J, leaving 11 bases between them. The CDR3 loop spans 13 amino acids. The CDR3 here is CASSFERVHEQYF. The CDR3 nucleotides read TGTGCCAGCAGTTTCGAACGGGTCCACGAGCAGTACTTC.

The chain combines TRBV5-1 with TRBJ2-7; TRBD2 is a possible D gene (6 bases). The germline V gene has CDR1 SGHRS and CDR2 YFSETQ. Trimming removed 0 bases from V and 2 bases from J, with 21 bases in between. The CDR3 contains 18 residues. CDR3 region: CASSLASPSAAGTYEQYF. In nucleotides, the CDR3 is TGCGCCAGCAGCTTGGCGTCTCCTTCCGCGGCGGGGACCTACGAGCAGTACTTC. Using reference TRBV5-1 and TRBJ2-7 for the parts outside the CDR3, the full variable domain is KAGVTQTPRYLIKTRGQQVTLSCSPISGHRSVSWYQQTPGQGLQFLFEYFSETQRNKGNFPGRFSGRQFSNSRSEMNVSTLELGDSALYLCASSLASPSAAGTYEQYFGPGTRLTVT.

This clone came up a few times. The chain combines TRBV7-9 with TRBJ2-7; TRBD1 aligns across 8 bases. The CDR3 has 12 residues. Germline CDR1 reads SEHNR; CDR2 reads FQNEAQ (reference sequence). The V segment lost 3 bases and the J segment 5 bases; nucleotides outside the gene matches: 0. The CDR3 loop is CASSLTGDEQYF. As DNA, the CDR3 is TGTGCCAGCAGCTTGACAGGGGACGAGCAGTACTTC. Complete variable domain (other parts from reference TRBV7-9 and TRBJ2-7): DTGVSQNPRHKITKRGQNVTFRCDPISEHNRLYWYRQTLGQGPEFLTYFQNEAQLEKSRLLSDRFSAERPKGSFSTLEIQRTEQGDSAMYLCASSLTGDEQYFGPGTRLTVT.

This clone was seen only once. The V gene is TRBV9, the J gene TRBJ2-3; 8 bases line up with TRBD2. Germline CDR1 SGDLS, CDR2 YYNGEE. J was trimmed by 4 bases and V by 1 base; bases with no gene match: 8. This CDR3 has 16 residues. The CDR3 is CASSVTIAGGSDTQYF. The CDR3 DNA follows: TGTGCCAGCAGCGTAACCATTGCGGGAGGATCAGATACGCAGTATTTT.

CDR3 sequence reads: CASSLTSVQETQYF. The DNA for the CDR3 is TGTGCCAGCAGCCTTACTAGCGTTCAAGAGACCCAGTACTTC. The V call is TRBV7-6, the J call TRBJ2-5, with TRBD2 matching over 7 bases. The CDR3 extends over 14 amino acids. Germline CDR1 reads SGHVS; CDR2 reads FNYEAQ. J lost 2 bases, V lost 5 bases, and 5 bases had no gene match.

V usage is TRBV2 and J usage is TRBJ2-1; perhaps TRBD2 as D (5 bases). In germline, CDR1 is SNHLY, CDR2 FYNNEI. Trimming pared 3 bases from V and 4 bases from J, leaving 10 bases between. The CDR3 loop spans 14 amino acids. CDR3 in DNA: TGTGCCAGCAGTGACAAACTAGATTACAATGAGCAGTTCTTC. Its protein product is CASSDKLDYNEQFF.

This sequence joins TRBV19 and TRBJ2-5; 10 nucleotides line up with TRBD1. This CDR3 has 19 amino acids. J lost 4 bases, V lost 8 bases, and 22 bases had no gene match. In germline, CDR1 is LNHDA, CDR2 SQIVND (reference sequence). The CDR3 sequence: CASSKRPGTGDPFRETQYF. CDR3 nucleotide sequence: TGTGCCAGTTCCAAAAGGCCCGGGACAGGGGATCCGTTTCGAGAGACCCAGTACTTC.

V is TRBV4-2 and J is TRBJ2-1; possible D gene TRBD2, 5 bases. Germline CDR1 and CDR2: LGHNA and YNFKEQ. The CDR3 loop spans 16 amino acids. V was trimmed by 0 bases and J by 0 bases, leaving 9 bases between them. CDR3 in DNA: TGTGCCAGCAGCCAAGATTCACTAGGCTCCTACAATGAGCAGTTCTTC. Encoded protein: CASSQDSLGSYNEQFF.

This clone was counted a single time. The V and J genes are TRBV27 and TRBJ1-2; 8 positions agree with TRBD1. Germline loops: CDR1 MNHEY, CDR2 SMNVEV (reference sequence). The CDR3 contains 13 residues. V trimming: 5 bases; J trimming: 4 bases; junction bases outside the gene matches: 3. The CDR3 is CASSETGAYGYTF. The CDR3 DNA sequence: TGTGCCAGCAGTGAGACAGGGGCCTATGGCTACACCTTC.